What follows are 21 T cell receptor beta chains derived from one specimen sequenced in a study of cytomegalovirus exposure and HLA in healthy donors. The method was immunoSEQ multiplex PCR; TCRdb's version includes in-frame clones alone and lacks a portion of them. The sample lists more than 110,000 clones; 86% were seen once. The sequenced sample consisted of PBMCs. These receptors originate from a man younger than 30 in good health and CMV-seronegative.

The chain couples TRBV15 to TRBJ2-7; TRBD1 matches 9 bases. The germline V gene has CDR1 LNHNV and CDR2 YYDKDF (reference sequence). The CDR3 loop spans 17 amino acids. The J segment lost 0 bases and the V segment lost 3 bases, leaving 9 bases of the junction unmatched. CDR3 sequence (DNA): TGTGCCACCAGCAGGGGGACAGGGATAGAAGCCTCCTACGAGCAGTACTTC. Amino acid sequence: CATSRGTGIEASYEQYF.

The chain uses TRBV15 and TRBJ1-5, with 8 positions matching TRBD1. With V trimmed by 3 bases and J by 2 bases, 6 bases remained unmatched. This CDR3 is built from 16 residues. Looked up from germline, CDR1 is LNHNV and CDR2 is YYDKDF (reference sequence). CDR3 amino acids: CATSSRQGMGNQPQHF. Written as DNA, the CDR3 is TGTGCCACCAGCAGTAGACAGGGGATGGGCAATCAGCCCCAGCATTTT. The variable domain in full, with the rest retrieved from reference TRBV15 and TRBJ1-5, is DAMVIQNPRYQVTQFGKPVTLSCSQTLNHNVMYWYQQKSSQAPKLLFHYYDKDFNNEADTPDNFQSRRPNTSFCFLDIRSPGLGDTAMYLCATSSRQGMGNQPQHFGDGTRLSIL.

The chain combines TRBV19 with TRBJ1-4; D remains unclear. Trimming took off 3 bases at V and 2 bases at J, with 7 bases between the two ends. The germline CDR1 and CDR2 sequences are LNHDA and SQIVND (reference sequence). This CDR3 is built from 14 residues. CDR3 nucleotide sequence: TGTGCCAGTAGTATCGGAGATACTAATGAAAAACTGTTTTTT. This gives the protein CASSIGDTNEKLFF.

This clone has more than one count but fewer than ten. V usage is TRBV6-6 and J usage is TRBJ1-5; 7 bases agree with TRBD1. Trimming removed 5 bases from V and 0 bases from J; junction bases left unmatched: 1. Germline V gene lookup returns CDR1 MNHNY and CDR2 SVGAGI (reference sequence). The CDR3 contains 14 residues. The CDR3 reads CASSDRDSNQPQHF. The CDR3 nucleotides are TGTGCCAGCAGTGACAGGGATAGCAATCAGCCCCAGCATTTT.

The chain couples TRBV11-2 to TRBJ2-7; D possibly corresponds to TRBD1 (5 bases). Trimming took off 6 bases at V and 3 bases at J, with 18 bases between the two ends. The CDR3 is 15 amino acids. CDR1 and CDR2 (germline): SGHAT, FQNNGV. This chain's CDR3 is CASSYDRRQFYEQYF. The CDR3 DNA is TGTGCCAGCAGTTACGACCGGAGACAGTTCTACGAGCAGTACTTC.

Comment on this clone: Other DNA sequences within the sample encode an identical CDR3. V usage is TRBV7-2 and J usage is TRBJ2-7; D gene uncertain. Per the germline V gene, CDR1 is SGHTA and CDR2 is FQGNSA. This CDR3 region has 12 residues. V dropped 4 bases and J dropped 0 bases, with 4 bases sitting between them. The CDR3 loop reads CASSSSSYEQYF. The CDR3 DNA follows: TGTGCCAGCAGCTCGTCCTCCTACGAGCAGTACTTC. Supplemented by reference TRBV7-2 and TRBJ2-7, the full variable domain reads GAGVSQSPSNKVTEKGKDVELRCDPISGHTALYWYRQSLGQGLEFLIYFQGNSAPDKSGLPSDRFSAERTGGSVSTLTIQRTQQEDSAVYLCASSSSSYEQYFGPGTRLTVT.

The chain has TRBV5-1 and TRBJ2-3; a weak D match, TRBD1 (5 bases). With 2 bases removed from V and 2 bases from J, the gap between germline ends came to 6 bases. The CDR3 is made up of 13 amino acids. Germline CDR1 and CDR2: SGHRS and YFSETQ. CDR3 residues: CASSLQVTDTQYF. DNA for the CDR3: TGCGCCAGCAGCTTACAGGTCACAGATACGCAGTATTTT.

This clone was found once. The CDR3 nucleotides are TGTGCCAGCTCACCGAAGACAGGGGAATATGAGCAGTTCTTC. Translating gives CASSPKTGEYEQFF. J is TRBJ2-1 and V is TRBV18; 8 bases fit TRBD1. Germline V gene data show CDR1 as KGHSH and CDR2 as LQKENI. V dropped 3 bases and J dropped 8; count of bases not matched to a gene: 6. CDR3 size: 14 residues. Full variable domain (outside the CDR3, taken from reference TRBV18 and TRBJ2-1): NAGVMQNPRHLVRRRGQEARLRCSPMKGHSHVYWYRQLPEEGLKFMVYLQKENIIDESGMPKERFSAEFPKEGPSILRIQQVVRGDSAAYFCASSPKTGEYEQFFGPGTRLTVL.

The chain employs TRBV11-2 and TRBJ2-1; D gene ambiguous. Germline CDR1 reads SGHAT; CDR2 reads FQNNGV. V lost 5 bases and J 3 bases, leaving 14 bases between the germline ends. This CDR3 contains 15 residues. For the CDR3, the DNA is TGTGCCAGCAGCCTGACCCGCGGCGACTACAATGAGCAGTTCTTC. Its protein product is CASSLTRGDYNEQFF.

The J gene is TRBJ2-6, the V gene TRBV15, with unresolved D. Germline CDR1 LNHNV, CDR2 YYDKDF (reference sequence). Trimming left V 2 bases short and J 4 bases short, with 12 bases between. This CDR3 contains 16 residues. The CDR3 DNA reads TGTGCCACCAGCAGACCTTACACCACCGGGGCCAACGTCCTGACTTTC. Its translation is CATSRPYTTGANVLTF.

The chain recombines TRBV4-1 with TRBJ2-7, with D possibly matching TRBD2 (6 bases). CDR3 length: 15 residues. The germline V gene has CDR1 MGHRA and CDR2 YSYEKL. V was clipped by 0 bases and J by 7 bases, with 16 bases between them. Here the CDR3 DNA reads TGCGCCAGCAGCCAAGAGGGGCGGGGAGGCGAGGAGCAGTACTTC. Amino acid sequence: CASSQEGRGGEEQYF.

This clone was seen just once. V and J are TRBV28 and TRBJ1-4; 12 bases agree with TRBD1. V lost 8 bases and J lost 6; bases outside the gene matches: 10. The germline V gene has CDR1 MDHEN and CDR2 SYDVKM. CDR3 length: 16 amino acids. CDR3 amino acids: CASGGTGGAGDEKLFF. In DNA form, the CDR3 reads TGTGCCAGCGGGGGGACAGGGGGCGCGGGCGATGAAAAACTGTTTTTT.

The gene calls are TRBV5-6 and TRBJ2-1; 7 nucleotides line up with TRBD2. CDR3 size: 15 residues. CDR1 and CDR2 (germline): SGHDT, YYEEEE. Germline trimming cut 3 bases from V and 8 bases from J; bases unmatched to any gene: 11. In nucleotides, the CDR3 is TGTGCCAGCAGCTCAGGACTAGTATGGCCACATGAGCAGTTCTTC. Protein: CASSSGLVWPHEQFF.

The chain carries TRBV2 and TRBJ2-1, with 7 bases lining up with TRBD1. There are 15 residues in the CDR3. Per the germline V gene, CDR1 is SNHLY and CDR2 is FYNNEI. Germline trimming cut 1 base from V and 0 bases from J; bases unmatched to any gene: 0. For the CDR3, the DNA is TGTGCCAGCAGTGAAGGGACAGGCTCCTACAATGAGCAGTTCTTC. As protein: CASSEGTGSYNEQFF.

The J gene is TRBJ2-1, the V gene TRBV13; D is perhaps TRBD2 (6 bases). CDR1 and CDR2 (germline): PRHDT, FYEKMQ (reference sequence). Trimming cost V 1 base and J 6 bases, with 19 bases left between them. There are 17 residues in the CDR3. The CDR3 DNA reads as TGTGCCAGCAGCTTAGAATACGGGGAGGACCGGGGCAATGAGCAGTTCTTC. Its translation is CASSLEYGEDRGNEQFF.

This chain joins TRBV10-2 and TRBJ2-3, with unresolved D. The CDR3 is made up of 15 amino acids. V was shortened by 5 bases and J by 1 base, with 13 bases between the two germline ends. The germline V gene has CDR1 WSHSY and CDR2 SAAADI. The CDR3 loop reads CASSRTPLGTDTQYF. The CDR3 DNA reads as TGCGCCAGCAGTAGAACACCCCTTGGCACAGATACGCAGTATTTT.

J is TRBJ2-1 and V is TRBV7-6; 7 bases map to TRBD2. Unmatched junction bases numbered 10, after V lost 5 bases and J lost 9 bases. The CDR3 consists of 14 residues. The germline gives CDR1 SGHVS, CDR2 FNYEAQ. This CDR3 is CASSHGGLGSEQFF. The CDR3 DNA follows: TGTGCCAGCAGCCATGGCGGACTAGGCTCTGAGCAGTTCTTC.

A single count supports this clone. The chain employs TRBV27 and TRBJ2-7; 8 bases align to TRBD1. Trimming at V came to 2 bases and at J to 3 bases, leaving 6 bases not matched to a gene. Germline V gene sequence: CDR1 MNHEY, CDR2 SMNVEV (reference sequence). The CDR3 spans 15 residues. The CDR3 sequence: CASSLRVGQGYEQYF. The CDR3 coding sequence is TGTGCCAGCAGTTTAAGGGTAGGACAGGGCTACGAGCAGTACTTC.

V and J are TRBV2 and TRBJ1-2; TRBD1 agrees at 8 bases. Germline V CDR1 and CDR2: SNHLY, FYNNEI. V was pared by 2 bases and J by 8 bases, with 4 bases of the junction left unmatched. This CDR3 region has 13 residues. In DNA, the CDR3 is TGTGCCAGCAGTGAAACAGGGGGTTTGGGCTACACCTTC. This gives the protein CASSETGGLGYTF.

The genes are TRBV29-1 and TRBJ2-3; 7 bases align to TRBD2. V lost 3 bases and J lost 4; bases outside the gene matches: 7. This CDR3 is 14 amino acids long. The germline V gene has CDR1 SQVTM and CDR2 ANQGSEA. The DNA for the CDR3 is TGCAGCGTTGAGGGCGGGAGTGGCGCAGATACGCAGTATTTT. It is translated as CSVEGGSGADTQYF.

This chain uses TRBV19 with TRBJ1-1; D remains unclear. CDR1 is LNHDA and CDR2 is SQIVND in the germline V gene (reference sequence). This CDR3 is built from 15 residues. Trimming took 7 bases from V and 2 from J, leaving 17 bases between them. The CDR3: CASNPILGSNTEAFF. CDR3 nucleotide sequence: TGTGCCAGTAATCCCATTCTGGGCAGCAACACTGAAGCTTTCTTT.